The clone carrying this T cell receptor beta chain was counted only a few times. Its antigen is unknown. At one boundary the junction diverges from the germline segment, which might be a read error. Healthy bone marrow donors formed the donor group. With 60 Vbeta and 13 Jbeta primers, the PCR was carried out. The data were produced by immunoSEQ multiplex PCR, yet TCRdb's version contains in-frame clones alone and is incomplete. This table holds 110,000 to 150,000 clones, 60% to 80% found once. CDR3 length: 15 amino acids. From germline, CDR1 is SSHAT and CDR2 FNYEAQ (reference sequence). This sample is part of a study of cytomegalovirus exposure and HLA in healthy donors. General observations from the study: Earlier findings revealed that most TCR beta V segments proved productive either about 87% or about 30% of the time. TCR beta chains numbering some 160 were designated cytomegalovirus-associated. The authors assumed roughly uniform sequencing depth across donors for presence/absence analyses.

This clonotype originated in a male donor in good health and CMV-seronegative. The chain employs TRBV7-7 and TRBJ2-5, with D perhaps TRBD2 (5 bases). The specimen sequenced was PBMCs. The CDR3 DNA is TGTGCTAGCAGCTTATTTAAGACTAACCAAGAGACCCAGTACTTC. Residues: CASSLFKTNQETQYF.